This record looks at one T cell receptor beta chain sequence and its context. Antigen: not known. The sample is drawn from a study of shared clonotypes between healthy human individuals. General study findings and limits: Blood was the only sampled material, and tissue repertoires likely differ. In several donors, roughly 5.2% of naive CD4 clonotypes appeared in common.

Data came from immunoSEQ multiplex PCR; TCRdb stores just in-frame clones and leaves some out. The sample yields hundreds of thousands of clones, roughly 96% seen once. CD45RO-negative cells were positively selected for CCR7, leaving out terminally differentiated effector memory CD45RA+ cells. V gave up 4 bases and J gave up 4 bases, with 10 bases separating them. CDR1 is SGHAT, CDR2 FQNNGV, per germline. The CDR3 length is 13 residues. The chain is built from TRBV11-2 and TRBJ1-2, with TRBD1 as a possible D gene (6 bases). The receptor was isolated from a woman aged 25-40 years in good health. Sample: naive CD8+ T cells sorted from blood. The CDR3, as DNA: TGTGCCAGCAGCTCGACAGGCATCTATGGCTACACCTTC. This translates into CASSSTGIYGYTF.